This TCR beta chain derives from a study of control samples from healthy donors and cancer patients. Produced via immunoSEQ multiplex PCR; TCRdb's table is partial and in-frame only. The sample gives a few hundred thousand clones, 75% to 95% of which show up once; around 6.8% is in the top ten. Sequenced input: PBMCs. The origin of this receptor is a man between 40 and 49 years old with head and neck cancer.

CDR3 coding DNA: TGTGCCAGCAGCGTACAGGGGGATGAGACCCAGTACTTC. Its protein product is CASSVQGDETQYF. The V call is TRBV27, the J call TRBJ2-5; 8 bases fit TRBD1. There are 13 residues in the CDR3. The V segment lost 6 bases and the J segment 5 bases; nucleotides outside the gene matches: 5. Germline CDR1 is MNHEY and CDR2 is SMNVEV (reference sequence).